The clone carrying this T cell receptor beta chain was counted only a few times. These data belong to a study of blood T cell repertoires in COVID-19. Germline V lookup: CDR1 SGHRS, CDR2 YFSETQ. The CDR3 is 14 amino acids. Trimming removed 2 bases at V and 1 base at J, with 9 bases between. Produced via immunoSEQ multiplex PCR; TCRdb's table is partial and in-frame only. The sample consists of fewer than 140,000 clones, 70% to 80% of them appearing once. The V gene is TRBV5-1, the J gene TRBJ1-1; tentatively, D is TRBD1 (6 bases). The sequence came from an elderly man with COVID-19, enrolled during active disease. Sequenced input: peripheral blood. The CDR3 here is CASSFKGQNTEAFF. CDR3 DNA: TGCGCCAGCAGCTTTAAGGGACAGAACACTGAAGCTTTCTTT.